One sample yielded the 23 T cell receptor beta chains listed below, sequenced in a study of tumor-infiltrating lymphocytes in primary liver carcinoma. The source material, 20-30 mg of unsorted bulk tissue, was used to co-extract RNA and DNA. The input was 500 ng total RNA; TCR beta cDNA was made from it with a constant-region primer. Modified slightly, ARM-PCR produced TCR beta libraries over three nested multiplex PCR rounds. A C-beta reverse primer and TRBV1-TRBV30 forward primers served in each of the first two PCR rounds, at ten to eleven cycles apiece. Via MiXCR, TCRdb re-called the multiplex PCR reads, giving one row per CDR3 protein. The sample lists about 70,000 distinct CDR3 sequences, almost 70% occurring once. Sequencing was done on a sample of liver tumor tissue from sampling region 4. Regarding subset: tumor region T4, right-lateral pole. The receptors originated from a man between 35 and 55 years old with primary liver carcinoma and hepatitis B virus infection.

Comment on this clonotype: The conserved final phenylalanine or tryptophan is absent from the CDR3, which likely points to a read error. V usage is TRBV7-8 and J usage is TRBJ2-1; 8 bases match TRBD2. J lost 8 bases, V lost 5 bases, and 11 bases had no gene match. The V gene's germline CDR1 is SGHVS and CDR2 FQNEAQ. This CDR3 has 15 residues. CDR3: CASSRPGLVADEQFS. CDR3 sequence (DNA): TGTGCCAGCAGCAGACCGGGACTAGTGGCTGATGAGCAGTTCTCC.

On this clonotype: Since a much larger clone is just one base distant, this may be a read error. V usage is TRBV28 and J usage is TRBJ2-5; D might be TRBD1 or TRBD2, each matching 5 bases. The CDR3 extends over 16 amino acids. The V gene's germline CDR1 is MDHEN and CDR2 SYDVKM. The V and J ends lost 8 bases and 4 bases respectively, with 23 bases between them. CDR3 protein: CASCSLGRIMGETQYF. Here the CDR3 DNA reads TGTGCCAGCTGTTCCTTGGGACGGATTATGGGAGAGACCCAGTACTTC.

This clonotype was seen many times. The chain is built from TRBV6-1 and TRBJ1-1; perhaps TRBD1 as D (5 bases). CDR1 is MNHNS and CDR2 is SASEGT in the germline V gene. The V end was cut by 1 base, the J end by 4 bases, with 10 bases between. This CDR3 has 14 residues. The DNA for the CDR3 is TGTGCCAGCAGTGAAGTCAGGGCTACCACTGAAGCTTTCTTT. This encodes CASSEVRATTEAFF.

CDR3 residues: CASSPRGAGEVSYNEQFF. The DNA of the CDR3 is TGTGCCAGTAGTCCTAGGGGAGCAGGAGAAGTCTCCTACAATGAGCAGTTCTTC. The chain is built from TRBV12-3 or TRBV12-4 and TRBJ2-1; D may correspond to TRBD1 or TRBD2 (5 bases each). Trimming removed 9 bases from V and 0 bases from J, with 24 bases in between. The CDR3 covers 18 residues.

The chain employs TRBV20-1 and TRBJ2-1, with TRBD2 matching over 14 bases. The germline V gene has CDR1 DFQATT and CDR2 SNEGSKA (reference sequence). This CDR3 spans 15 amino acids. The trim removed 5 bases at V and 7 bases at J, leaving 7 bases unmatched. The CDR3 DNA is TGCAGTGCTGGTGTCGGGACTAGCGGGAGTAATGAGCAGTTCTTC. Amino acids: CSAGVGTSGSNEQFF.

This clonotype was detected only once. An end of the junction does not agree with germline; a read error may underlie this. The V gene is TRBV11-3, the J gene TRBJ2-3, with 11 bases identical to TRBD2. The CDR3 runs 14 residues. Germline V gene data show CDR1 as SGHNT and CDR2 as YENEEA. The CDR3, as DNA: TGCGCCAGCTGTACTAGCGGGGGCACAGACACGCAGTATTTT. As protein: CASCTSGGTDTQYF.

This clonotype was recorded once. The V gene is TRBV28, the J gene TRBJ1-5; TRBD1 might be the D (5 bases). The CDR3 runs 16 residues. V lost 5 bases, J lost 4 bases, and 18 bases lay in between. From germline, CDR1 is MDHEN and CDR2 SYDVKM. The CDR3 DNA reads TGTGCCAGCAGTCAGACAAGGGGCTTGGGGAATCAGCCCCAGCATTTT. This encodes CASSQTRGLGNQPQHF.

This clonotype was recorded at least ten times. The chain joins TRBV5-1 to TRBJ1-4, with D perhaps matching TRBD1 (5 bases). The V end was cut by 8 bases, the J end by 6 bases, with 17 bases between. The CDR3 is 14 residues long. Per the germline V gene, CDR1 is SGHRS and CDR2 is YFSETQ. The CDR3 nucleotides are TGCGCCAGTTCCCAGGGTTTAGCAGATGAAAAACTGTTTTTT. Its protein product is CASSQGLADEKLFF.

A word on this clonotype: Germline and junction disagree at one end, which may indicate a read error. The chain employs TRBV6-6 and TRBJ1-6; 11 nucleotides align to TRBD1. CDR3 size: 16 residues. CDR1 is MNHNY and CDR2 is SVGAGI in the germline V gene (reference sequence). This CDR3 reads CTSSPPGQGDNSPLHF. DNA of the CDR3: TGTACCAGCAGTCCTCCGGGACAGGGGGATAATTCACCCCTCCACTTT.

This clonotype was counted many times. The J gene is TRBJ2-1, the V gene TRBV29-1; the match to TRBD2 covers 10 bases. This CDR3 contains 13 residues. CDR1 is SQVTM and CDR2 is ANQGSEA in the germline V gene. V was clipped by 7 bases and J by 7 bases; unmatched bases: 7. The CDR3, as DNA: TGCAGCGAAAGCGGGAGGGCCGTGAATGAGCAGTTCTTC. Its translation is CSESGRAVNEQFF.

V is TRBV11-1 and J is TRBJ2-1; 11 bases match TRBD2. The length of the CDR3 is 17 residues. Germline loops: CDR1 SGHAT, CDR2 FQDESV (reference sequence). The V and J ends lost 6 bases and 5 bases, in that order; junction bases with no gene match: 12. CDR3 amino acids: CASSKGLAVEVDNEQFF. The CDR3 nucleotides are TGTGCCAGCAGTAAGGGACTAGCGGTAGAAGTTGACAATGAGCAGTTCTTC.

In regard to this clonotype: This sequence may be a read error, since a much larger clone differs from it by one base. This chain links TRBV7-9 with TRBJ2-3; a possible D gene is TRBD2 (5 bases). Per the germline V gene, CDR1 is SEHNR and CDR2 is FQNEAQ (reference sequence). This CDR3 has 16 amino acids. V was clipped by 4 bases and J by 2 bases, with 16 bases between them. The CDR3 DNA sequence: TGTGCCAGCAGCTCGAACTCGGGGTGGGACACAGATACGCAGTATTTT. Encoded protein: CASSSNSGWDTDTQYF.

Of note for this clonotype: Since the CDR3 does not end with the conserved phenylalanine or tryptophan, this likely comes from a read error. V gene TRBV2 combines with J gene TRBJ2-5, with D unclear. This CDR3 contains 13 residues. The V end lost 4 bases, the J end lost 2 bases, and 8 bases lay between the germline ends. CDR1 SNHLY and CDR2 FYNNEI come from the germline V gene. This chain's CDR3 is CASSGAGQETQYL. The CDR3 DNA reads TGTGCCAGCAGTGGGGCAGGACAAGAGACCCAGTACTTA.

This chain connects TRBV29-1 to TRBJ2-5; TRBD2 agrees at 13 bases. This CDR3 is built from 16 residues. CDR1 SQVTM and CDR2 ANQGSEA come from the germline V gene. The ends lost 6 bases at V and 3 bases at J; junction bases unmatched: 10. CDR3 protein: CSVIPGTSGNEETQYF. In DNA form, the CDR3 reads TGCAGCGTGATTCCAGGGACTAGCGGGAATGAAGAGACCCAGTACTTC.

The CDR3 region is CASSSINHVGADTQYF. Here the CDR3 DNA reads TGTGCCAGCAGTTCAATAAACCATGTAGGCGCAGATACGCAGTATTTT. The V call is TRBV27, the J call TRBJ2-3; D is unresolved. In germline, CDR1 is MNHEY, CDR2 SMNVEV (reference sequence). V was trimmed by 4 bases and J by 4 bases, leaving 18 bases between them. The CDR3 sequence is 16 residues long.

About this clonotype: Being one base from a much bigger clone, this may be a read error. The rearrangement uses TRBV7-9 and TRBJ1-5, with D possibly matching TRBD1 (5 bases). This CDR3 contains 14 residues. Looked up from germline, CDR1 is SEHNR and CDR2 is FQNEAQ (reference sequence). The chain's CDR3 is CASSPGGNNQSQHF. The CDR3 bases are TGTGCCAGCAGCCCCGGGGGGAACAATCAGTCCCAGCATTTT. The full variable domain, completed using reference TRBV7-9 and TRBJ1-5, is DTGVSQNPRHKITKRGQNVTFRCDPISEHNRLYWYRQTLGQGPEFLTYFQNEAQLEKSRLLSDRFSAERPKGSFSTLEIQRTEQGDSAMYLCASSPGGNNQSQHFGDGTRLSIL.

This clonotype was picked up one time. One end of the junction fails to match germline, which may point to a read error. The chain has TRBV29-1 and TRBJ2-1; D is possibly TRBD1 or TRBD2 (5 bases each). Per the germline V gene, CDR1 is SQVTM and CDR2 is ANQGSEA. This CDR3 contains 15 residues. CDR3 sequence reads: CSAGPPPSSYNEQFF. For the CDR3, the DNA is TGCAGCGCGGGGCCTCCTCCCAGCTCCTACAACGAGCAGTTCTTC.

This chain links TRBV5-4 with TRBJ1-2, with D possibly matching TRBD1 (5 bases). Trimming shortened V by 4 bases and J by 11 bases, and 21 bases separated the two germline ends. This CDR3 is built from 14 residues. Per germline, CDR1 SGHNT and CDR2 YYREEE (reference sequence). The CDR3 spells CASSMAGSRVCYTF. The CDR3 region has the DNA TGTGCCAGCAGCATGGCCGGTAGCAGGGTCTGTTACACCTTC. Combining the CDR3 with reference TRBV5-4 and TRBJ1-2 gives the whole variable domain ETGVTQSPTHLIKTRGQQVTLRCSSQSGHNTVSWYQQALGQGPQFIFQYYREEENGRGNFPPRFSGLQFPNYSSELNVNALELDDSALYLCASSMAGSRVCYTFGSGTRLTVV.

The gene calls are TRBV5-5 and TRBJ2-3, with 8 nucleotides matching TRBD1. This CDR3 has 15 residues. Germline CDR1 SGHKS, CDR2 YYEKEE (reference sequence). The CDR3 sequence is CLSSFQDRGTDTQYF. The CDR3 bases are TGTCTCAGCAGCTTCCAGGACAGGGGCACAGATACGCAGTATTTT.

Concerning this clonotype: Compared with germline, one end of the junction differs, possibly owing to a read error. The chain has TRBV4-1 and TRBJ2-5, with 9 positions matching TRBD2. There are 16 residues in the CDR3. Per the germline V gene, CDR1 is MGHRA and CDR2 is YSYEKL. Here the CDR3 reads CASSPRLAGALETQYF. Written as DNA, the CDR3 is TGCGCCAGTAGCCCCCGGTTAGCGGGAGCCCTAGAGACCCAATACTTC.

On this clonotype: The junction does not match germline at one end; this may be a read error. The CDR3 is CTSSLGPTGITGELFF. The DNA of the CDR3 is TGTACCAGTAGCTTAGGACCGACAGGGATCACCGGGGAGCTGTTTTTT. V gene TRBV11-2 combines with J gene TRBJ2-2; 7 positions agree with TRBD1. CDR1 and CDR2 (germline): SGHAT, FQNNGV. The CDR3 extends over 16 amino acids.

This clonotype counts as medium-sized (0.01 to 0.1%). V usage is TRBV11-2 and J usage is TRBJ2-1; TRBD2 matches 11 bases. This CDR3 is built from 14 residues. With V trimmed by 4 bases and J by 6 bases, 2 bases remained unmatched. Germline V CDR1 and CDR2: SGHAT, FQNNGV. CDR3 amino acids: CASSSGLAVNEQFF. The DNA for the CDR3 is TGTGCCAGCAGCTCGGGACTAGCGGTCAATGAGCAGTTCTTC.

This clonotype has ten or more counts. This chain joins TRBV7-9 and TRBJ2-7; 8 bases fit TRBD2. The CDR3 sequence is 14 residues long. Per the germline V gene, CDR1 is SEHNR and CDR2 is FQNEAQ (reference sequence). Trimming at V came to 0 bases and at J to 6 bases, leaving 4 bases not matched to a gene. The CDR3 DNA sequence: TGTGCCAGCAGCTTAGCGGACCGGGAGGGCGAGCAGTACTTC. Its translation is CASSLADREGEQYF. Full variable domain (rest looked up from reference TRBV7-9 and TRBJ2-7): DTGVSQNPRHKITKRGQNVTFRCDPISEHNRLYWYRQTLGQGPEFLTYFQNEAQLEKSRLLSDRFSAERPKGSFSTLEIQRTEQGDSAMYLCASSLADREGEQYFGPGTRLTVT.